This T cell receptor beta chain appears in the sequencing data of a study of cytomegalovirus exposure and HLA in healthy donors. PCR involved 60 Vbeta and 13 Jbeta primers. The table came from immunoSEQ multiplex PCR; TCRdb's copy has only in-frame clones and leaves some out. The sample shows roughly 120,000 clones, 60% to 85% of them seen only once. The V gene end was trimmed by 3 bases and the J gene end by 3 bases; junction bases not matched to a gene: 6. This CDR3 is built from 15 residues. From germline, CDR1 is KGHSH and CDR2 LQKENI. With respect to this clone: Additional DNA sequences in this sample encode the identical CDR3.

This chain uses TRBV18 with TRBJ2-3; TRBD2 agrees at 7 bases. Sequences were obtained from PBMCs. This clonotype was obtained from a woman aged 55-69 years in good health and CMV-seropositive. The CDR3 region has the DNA TGTGCCAGCTCACCGGGAGCGGGATCGACAGATACGCAGTATTTT. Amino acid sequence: CASSPGAGSTDTQYF.